Listed here are 5 T cell receptor beta chains from one sample, sequenced in a study of blood T cell repertoires in COVID-19. The method was immunoSEQ multiplex PCR; TCRdb's version includes in-frame clones alone and lacks a portion of them. The sample shows approximately 69,000 clones, 79% of them seen only once. Input material: peripheral blood. These receptors came from a human donor in a cohort sampled during active COVID-19.

The gene calls are TRBV5-1 and TRBJ2-3, with D uncertain. V lost 1 base, J lost 0 bases, and 3 bases lay in between. The CDR3 has 13 residues. The V gene's germline CDR1 is SGHRS and CDR2 YFSETQ. The CDR3 spells CASSLLSTDTQYF. CDR3 sequence (DNA): TGCGCCAGCAGCTTGTTAAGCACAGATACGCAGTATTTT.

J is TRBJ2-7 and V is TRBV10-1; 7 bases fit TRBD2. Trimming cost V 6 bases and J 6 bases; bases outside gene matches: 11. Germline assignment: CDR1 WNHNN and CDR2 SYGVQD (reference sequence). This CDR3 has 14 residues. CDR3 sequence: CASSRKRGPAEQYF. Written as DNA, the CDR3 is TGCGCCAGCAGCAGAAAGCGGGGCCCTGCCGAGCAGTACTTC.

This clone turned up a few times. The gene calls are TRBV5-4 and TRBJ1-6; TRBD1 is a possible D gene (6 bases). Germline CDR1 is SGHNT and CDR2 is YYREEE (reference sequence). The germline V and J ends were trimmed by 3 bases and 10 bases, with 14 bases remaining between them. The CDR3 covers 14 residues. The CDR3 loop is CASSSNTGYSPLHF. CDR3 nucleotides: TGTGCCAGCAGCTCCAATACAGGGTACTCACCCCTCCACTTT.

The chain joins TRBV18 to TRBJ1-4; no firm D call. CDR1 is KGHSH and CDR2 is LQKENI in the germline V gene. Trimming took 2 bases from V and 8 from J, leaving 3 bases between them. This CDR3 has 11 amino acids. CDR3 amino acids: CASSPSEKLFF. The CDR3, as DNA: TGTGCCAGCTCACCATCGGAAAAACTGTTTTTT.

This rearrangement joins TRBV19 to TRBJ2-2, with D perhaps TRBD1 (7 bases). This CDR3 has 15 residues. Germline V gene data show CDR1 as LNHDA and CDR2 as SQIVND (reference sequence). V was shortened by 2 bases and J by 7 bases, with 14 bases between the two germline ends. The CDR3: CASSISQGGVGELFF. The CDR3 coding sequence is TGTGCCAGTAGTATATCCCAGGGGGGAGTCGGGGAGCTGTTTTTT.